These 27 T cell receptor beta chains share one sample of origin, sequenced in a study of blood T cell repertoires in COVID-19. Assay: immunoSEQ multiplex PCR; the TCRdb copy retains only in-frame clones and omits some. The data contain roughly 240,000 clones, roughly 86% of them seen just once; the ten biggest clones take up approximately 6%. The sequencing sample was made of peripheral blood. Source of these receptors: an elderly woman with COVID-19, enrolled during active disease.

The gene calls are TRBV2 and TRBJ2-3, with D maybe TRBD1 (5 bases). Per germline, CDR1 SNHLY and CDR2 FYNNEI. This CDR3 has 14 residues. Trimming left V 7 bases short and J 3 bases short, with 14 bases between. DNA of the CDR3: TGTGCCAGCACATGGCAGGGTGTAACAGATACGCAGTATTTT. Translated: CASTWQGVTDTQYF.

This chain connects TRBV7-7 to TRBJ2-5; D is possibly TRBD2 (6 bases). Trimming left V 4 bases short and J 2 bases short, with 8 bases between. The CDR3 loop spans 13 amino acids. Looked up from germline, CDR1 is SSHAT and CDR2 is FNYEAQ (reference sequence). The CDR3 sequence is CASSYGTQETQYF. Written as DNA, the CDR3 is TGTGCCAGCAGCTACGGGACTCAAGAGACCCAGTACTTC.

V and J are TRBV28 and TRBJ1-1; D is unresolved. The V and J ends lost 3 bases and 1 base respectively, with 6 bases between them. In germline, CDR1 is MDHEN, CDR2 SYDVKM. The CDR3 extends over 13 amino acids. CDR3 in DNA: TGTGCCAGCAGTTTGAGGCCGAACACTGAAGCTTTCTTT. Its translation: CASSLRPNTEAFF.

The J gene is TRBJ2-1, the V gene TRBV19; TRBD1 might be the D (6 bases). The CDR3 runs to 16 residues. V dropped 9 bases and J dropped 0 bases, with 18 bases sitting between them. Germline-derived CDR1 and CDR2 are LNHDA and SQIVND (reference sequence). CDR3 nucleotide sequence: TGTGCCAGCCGAGAAAGGGGGTACAGCTCCTACAATGAGCAGTTCTTC. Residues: CASRERGYSSYNEQFF. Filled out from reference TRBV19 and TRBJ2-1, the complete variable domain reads DGGITQSPKYLFRKEGQNVTLSCEQNLNHDAMYWYRQDPGQGLRLIYYSQIVNDFQKGDIAEGYSVSREKKESFPLTVTSAQKNPTAFYLCASRERGYSSYNEQFFGPGTRLTVL.

In DNA form, the CDR3 reads TGTGCCAGCAGCGGAAACAGGGACGTTTGGAACACTGAAGCTTTCTTT. It specifies CASSGNRDVWNTEAFF. The chain is built from TRBV7-9 and TRBJ1-1, with D perhaps matching TRBD1 (6 bases). The CDR3 length is 16 residues. The germline V gene has CDR1 SEHNR and CDR2 FQNEAQ (reference sequence). Trimming left V 5 bases short and J 1 base short, with 17 bases between.

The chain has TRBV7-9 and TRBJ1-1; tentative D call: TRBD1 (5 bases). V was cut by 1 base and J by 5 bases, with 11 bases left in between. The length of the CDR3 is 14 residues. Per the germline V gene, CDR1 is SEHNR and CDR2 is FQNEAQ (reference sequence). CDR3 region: CASSLEGGETEAFF. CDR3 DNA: TGTGCCAGCAGCTTAGAAGGAGGGGAGACTGAAGCTTTCTTT.

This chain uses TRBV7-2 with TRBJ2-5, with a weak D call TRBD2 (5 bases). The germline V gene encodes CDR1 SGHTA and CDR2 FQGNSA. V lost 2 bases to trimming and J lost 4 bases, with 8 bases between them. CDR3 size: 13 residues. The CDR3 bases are TGTGCCAGCAGCTTATCACTAGGAGAGACCCAGTACTTC. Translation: CASSLSLGETQYF.

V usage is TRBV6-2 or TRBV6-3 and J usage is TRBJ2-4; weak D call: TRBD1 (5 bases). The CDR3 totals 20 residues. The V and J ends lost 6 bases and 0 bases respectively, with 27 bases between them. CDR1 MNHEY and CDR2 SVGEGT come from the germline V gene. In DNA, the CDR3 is TGTGCCAGCAGCCCCTTGGGGCCGAGAATTCGACAGCTAGCCAAAAACATTCAGTACTTC. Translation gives CASSPLGPRIRQLAKNIQYF.

The CDR3 loop reads CASSQGTGNPNQPQHF. CDR3 sequence (DNA): TGCGCCAGCAGCCAGGGTACAGGGAATCCCAATCAGCCCCAGCATTTT. The rearrangement links TRBV4-1 to TRBJ1-5, with D possibly TRBD1 on 6 matching bases. The germline V and J ends were trimmed by 3 bases and 3 bases, with 15 bases remaining between them. Per germline, CDR1 MGHRA and CDR2 YSYEKL. The CDR3 contains 16 residues.

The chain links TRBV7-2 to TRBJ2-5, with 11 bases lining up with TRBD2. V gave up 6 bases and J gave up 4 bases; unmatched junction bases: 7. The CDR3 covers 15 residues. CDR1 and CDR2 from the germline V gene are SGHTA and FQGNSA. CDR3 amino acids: CASRRGLAEGETQYF. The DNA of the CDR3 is TGTGCCAGCAGACGGGGACTAGCGGAGGGAGAGACCCAGTACTTC.

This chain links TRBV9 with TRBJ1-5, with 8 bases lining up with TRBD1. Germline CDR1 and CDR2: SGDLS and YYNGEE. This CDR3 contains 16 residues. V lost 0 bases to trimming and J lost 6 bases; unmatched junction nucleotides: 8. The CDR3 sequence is CASSVGPGGTGQPQHF. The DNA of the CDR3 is TGTGCCAGCAGCGTAGGCCCAGGGGGCACCGGTCAGCCCCAGCATTTT.

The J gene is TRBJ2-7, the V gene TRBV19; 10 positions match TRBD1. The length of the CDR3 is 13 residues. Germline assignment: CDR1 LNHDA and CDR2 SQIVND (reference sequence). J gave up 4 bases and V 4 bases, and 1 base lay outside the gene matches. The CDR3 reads CASSRTGGYEQYF. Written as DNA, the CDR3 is TGTGCCAGTAGTAGGACAGGGGGATACGAGCAGTACTTC.

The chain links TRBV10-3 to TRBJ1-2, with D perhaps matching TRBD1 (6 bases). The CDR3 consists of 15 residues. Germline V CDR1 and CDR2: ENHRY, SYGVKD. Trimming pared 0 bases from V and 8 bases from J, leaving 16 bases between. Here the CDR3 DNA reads TGTGCCATCAGTGAGTCTTCGGTTACAGGGCAAGGCTACACCTTC. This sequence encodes CAISESSVTGQGYTF.

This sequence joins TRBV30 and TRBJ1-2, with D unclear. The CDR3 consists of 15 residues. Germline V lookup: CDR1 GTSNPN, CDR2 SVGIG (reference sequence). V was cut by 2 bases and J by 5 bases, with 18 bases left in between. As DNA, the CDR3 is TGTGCCTGGAGTAGCTCCGGACTTCCCATGTATGGCTACACCTTC. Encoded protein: CAWSSSGLPMYGYTF. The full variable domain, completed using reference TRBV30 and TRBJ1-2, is SQTIHQWPATLVQPVGSPLSLECTVEGTSNPNLYWYRQAAGRGLQLLFYSVGIGQISSEVPQNLSASRPQDRQFILSSKKLLLSDSGFYLCAWSSSGLPMYGYTFGSGTRLTVV.

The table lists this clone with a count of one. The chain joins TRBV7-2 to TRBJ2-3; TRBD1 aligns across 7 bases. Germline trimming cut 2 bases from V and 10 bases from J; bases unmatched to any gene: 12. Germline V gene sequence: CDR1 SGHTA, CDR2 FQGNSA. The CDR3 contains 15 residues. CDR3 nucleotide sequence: TGTGCCAGCAGCTTATTTATGAGGGGGCAGATTGCGCAGTATTTT. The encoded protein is CASSLFMRGQIAQYF. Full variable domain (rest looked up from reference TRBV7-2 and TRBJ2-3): GAGVSQSPSNKVTEKGKDVELRCDPISGHTALYWYRQSLGQGLEFLIYFQGNSAPDKSGLPSDRFSAERTGGSVSTLTIQRTQQEDSAVYLCASSLFMRGQIAQYFGPGTRLTVL.

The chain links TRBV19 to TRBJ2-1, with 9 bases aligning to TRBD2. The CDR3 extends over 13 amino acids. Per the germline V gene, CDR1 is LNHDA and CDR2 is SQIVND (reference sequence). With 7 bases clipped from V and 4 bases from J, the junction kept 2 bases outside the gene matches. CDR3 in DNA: TGTGCCAGTAAGAGCGGGGGGTACAATGAGCAGTTCTTC. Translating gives CASKSGGYNEQFF.

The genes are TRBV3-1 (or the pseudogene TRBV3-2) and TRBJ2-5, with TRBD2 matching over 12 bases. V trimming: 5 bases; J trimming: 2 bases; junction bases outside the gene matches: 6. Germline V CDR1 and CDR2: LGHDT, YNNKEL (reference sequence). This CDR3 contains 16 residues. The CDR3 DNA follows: TGTGCCAGCAGCTCGTCACTAGCGGGGGGACAAGAGACCCAGTACTTC. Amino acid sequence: CASSSSLAGGQETQYF.

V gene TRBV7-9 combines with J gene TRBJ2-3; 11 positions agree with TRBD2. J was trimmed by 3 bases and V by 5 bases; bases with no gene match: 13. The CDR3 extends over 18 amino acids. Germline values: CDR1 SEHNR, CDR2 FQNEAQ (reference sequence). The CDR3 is CASSETSGGLFRTDTQYF. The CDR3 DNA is TGTGCCAGCAGCGAAACTAGCGGGGGTTTGTTCAGGACAGATACGCAGTATTTT.

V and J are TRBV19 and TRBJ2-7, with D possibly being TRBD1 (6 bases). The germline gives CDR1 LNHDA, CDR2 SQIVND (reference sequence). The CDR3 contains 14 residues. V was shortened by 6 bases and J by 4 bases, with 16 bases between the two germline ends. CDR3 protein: CASSHPGHTYEQYF. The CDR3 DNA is TGTGCCAGTAGCCATCCGGGACACACATACGAGCAGTACTTC.

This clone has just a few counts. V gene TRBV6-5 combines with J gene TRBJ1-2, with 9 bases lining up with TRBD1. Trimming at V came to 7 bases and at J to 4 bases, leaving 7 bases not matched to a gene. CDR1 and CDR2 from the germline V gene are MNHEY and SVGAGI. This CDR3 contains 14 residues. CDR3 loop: CASKGQGIAYGYTF. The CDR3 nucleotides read TGTGCCAGCAAAGGACAGGGGATAGCCTATGGCTACACCTTC.

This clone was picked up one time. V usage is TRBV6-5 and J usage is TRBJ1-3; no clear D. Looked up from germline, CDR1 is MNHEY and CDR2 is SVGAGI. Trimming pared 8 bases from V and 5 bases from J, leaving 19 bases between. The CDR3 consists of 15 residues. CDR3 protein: CASGSPATLRNTIYF. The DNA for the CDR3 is TGTGCCAGCGGTTCCCCTGCGACTCTAAGAAACACCATATATTTT.

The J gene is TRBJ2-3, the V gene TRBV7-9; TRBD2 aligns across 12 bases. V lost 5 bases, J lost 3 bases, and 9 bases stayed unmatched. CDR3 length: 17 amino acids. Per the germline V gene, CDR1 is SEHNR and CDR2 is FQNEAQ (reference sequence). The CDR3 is CASSIPSGGATTDTQYF. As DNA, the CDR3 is TGTGCCAGCAGCATCCCTAGCGGGGGGGCTACAACAGATACGCAGTATTTT. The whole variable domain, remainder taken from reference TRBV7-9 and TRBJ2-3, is DTGVSQNPRHKITKRGQNVTFRCDPISEHNRLYWYRQTLGQGPEFLTYFQNEAQLEKSRLLSDRFSAERPKGSFSTLEIQRTEQGDSAMYLCASSIPSGGATTDTQYFGPGTRLTVL.

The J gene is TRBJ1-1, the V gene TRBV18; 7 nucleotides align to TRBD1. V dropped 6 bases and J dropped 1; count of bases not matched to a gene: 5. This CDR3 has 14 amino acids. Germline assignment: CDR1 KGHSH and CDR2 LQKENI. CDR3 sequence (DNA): TGTGCCAGCTCTCTATGGACAGGGAACACTGAAGCTTTCTTT. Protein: CASSLWTGNTEAFF.

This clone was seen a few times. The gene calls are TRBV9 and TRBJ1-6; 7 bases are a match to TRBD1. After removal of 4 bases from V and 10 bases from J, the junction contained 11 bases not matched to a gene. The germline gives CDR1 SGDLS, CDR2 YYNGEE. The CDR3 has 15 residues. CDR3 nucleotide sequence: TGTGCCAGCAGCACGACCACCGGGACAGAATCACCCCTCCACTTT. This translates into CASSTTTGTESPLHF.

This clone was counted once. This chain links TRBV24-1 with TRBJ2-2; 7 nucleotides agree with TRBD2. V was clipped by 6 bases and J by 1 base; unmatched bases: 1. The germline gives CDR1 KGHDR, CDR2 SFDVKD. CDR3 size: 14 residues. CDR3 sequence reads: CATSRGGNTGELFF. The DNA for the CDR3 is TGTGCCACCAGTCGCGGGGGGAACACCGGGGAGCTGTTTTTT.

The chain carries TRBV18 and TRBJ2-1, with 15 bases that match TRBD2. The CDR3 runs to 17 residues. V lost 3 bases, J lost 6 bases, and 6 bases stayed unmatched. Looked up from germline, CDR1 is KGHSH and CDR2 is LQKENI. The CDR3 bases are TGTGCCAGCTCACCTGGACTAGCGGGGGGGTATCTCAATGAGCAGTTCTTC. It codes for CASSPGLAGGYLNEQFF.

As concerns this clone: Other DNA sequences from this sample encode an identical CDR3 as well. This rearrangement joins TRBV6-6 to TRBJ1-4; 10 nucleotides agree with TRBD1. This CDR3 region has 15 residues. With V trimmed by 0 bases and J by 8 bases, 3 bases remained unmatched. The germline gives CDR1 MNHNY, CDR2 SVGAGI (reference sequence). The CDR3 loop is CASSYSDRGHEKLFF. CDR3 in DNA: TGTGCCAGCAGTTACTCTGACAGGGGGCACGAAAAACTGTTTTTT.